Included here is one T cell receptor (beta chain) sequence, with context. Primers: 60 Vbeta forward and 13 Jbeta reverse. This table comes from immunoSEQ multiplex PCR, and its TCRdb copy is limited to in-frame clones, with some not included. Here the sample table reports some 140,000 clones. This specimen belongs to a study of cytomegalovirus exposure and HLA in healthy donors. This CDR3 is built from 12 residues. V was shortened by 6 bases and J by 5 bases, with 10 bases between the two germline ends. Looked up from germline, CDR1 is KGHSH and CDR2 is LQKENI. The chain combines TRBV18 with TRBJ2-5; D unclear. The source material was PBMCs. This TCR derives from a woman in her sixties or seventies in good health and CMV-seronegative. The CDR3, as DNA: TGTGCCAGCTCCACACCTAGGGAGACCCAGTACTTC. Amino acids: CASSTPRETQYF.